The 21 T cell receptor beta chains presented below share a single source sample, sequenced in a study of beta chain features in type 1 diabetes. Their recognized antigens are unknown. Notes on the study in general: Significant though moderate, a shortening of TCRB CDR3s appeared in all four CD4+ subsets of Type 1 diabetes patients.

Expressed TCRB transcripts were sequenced because the isolated RNA had all been reverse transcribed beforehand. Repertoires were generated with immunoSEQ multiplex PCR, while TCRdb's copy carries only in-frame clones and drops some. This sample has some 44,000 clones, with around 70% found just once. The sequenced material came from Tregs from blood. These receptor sequences come from a woman aged 18-30 years with type 1 diabetes.

In regard to this clone: The same CDR3 is also encoded by other DNA sequences in this sample. The chain joins TRBV29-1 to TRBJ2-1, with TRBD2 matching over 10 bases. The trim removed 3 bases at V and 7 bases at J, leaving 6 bases unmatched. Per the germline V gene, CDR1 is SQVTM and CDR2 is ANQGSEA. The CDR3 covers 14 residues. CDR3 nucleotide sequence: TGCAGCGTTGAGGCTAGCGGGAGTCAGAATGAGCAGTTCTTC. This codes for CSVEASGSQNEQFF.

V usage is TRBV11-3 and J usage is TRBJ2-5; D perhaps matches TRBD1 (6 bases). From germline, CDR1 is SGHNT and CDR2 YENEEA. The CDR3 has 13 residues. Trimming took off 6 bases at V and 3 bases at J, with 11 bases between the two ends. The DNA for the CDR3 is TGTGCCAGCAGTTGGGGGCAGGAAGAGACCCAGTACTTC. Residues: CASSWGQEETQYF.

V gene TRBV6-8 combines with J gene TRBJ1-5; D not resolved. V was clipped by 8 bases and J by 7 bases, with 9 bases between them. Germline V CDR1 and CDR2: MNHGY, SAAAGT. This CDR3 has 11 residues. CDR3 in amino acids: CASLYLQPQHF. In nucleotides, the CDR3 is TGTGCCAGCCTTTATCTCCAGCCCCAGCATTTT.

The chain joins TRBV6-1 to TRBJ1-2; 7 nucleotides match TRBD1. The germline V gene encodes CDR1 MNHNS and CDR2 SASEGT. V was clipped by 8 bases and J by 3 bases; unmatched bases: 6. The CDR3 runs to 13 residues. CDR3 amino acids: CASRDRSYYGYTF. The CDR3 bases are TGTGCCAGCCGGGACAGATCCTACTATGGCTACACCTTC.

V usage is TRBV7-2 and J usage is TRBJ2-7, with D unresolved. This CDR3 region has 12 residues. Trimming cost V 5 bases and J 6 bases, with 11 bases left between them. From germline, CDR1 is SGHTA and CDR2 FQGNSA. CDR3 sequence (DNA): TGTGCCAGCAGCCCATTGAGTGGCGAGCAGTACTTC. The encoded protein is CASSPLSGEQYF.

A single count supports this clone. V usage is TRBV18 and J usage is TRBJ2-5; 8 nucleotides agree with TRBD2. V was pared by 5 bases and J by 3 bases, with 5 bases of the junction left unmatched. CDR3 length: 14 amino acids. Germline V gene data show CDR1 as KGHSH and CDR2 as LQKENI. This CDR3 is CASSLTSGEETQYF. The CDR3 DNA is TGTGCCAGCTCATTAACTAGCGGCGAAGAGACCCAGTACTTC.

This rearrangement joins TRBV19 to TRBJ2-7, with TRBD2 matching over 9 bases. This CDR3 has 16 residues. Germline lookup yields CDR1 LNHDA and CDR2 SQIVND (reference sequence). Trimming removed 5 bases from V and 3 bases from J; junction bases left unmatched: 11. CDR3 in amino acids: CASSSISSGGLYEQYF. The CDR3 DNA sequence: TGTGCCAGTAGTTCGATTAGTAGCGGGGGACTCTACGAGCAGTACTTC.

J is TRBJ1-1 and V is TRBV5-1; 7 bases line up with TRBD1. From germline, CDR1 is SGHRS and CDR2 YFSETQ. The length of the CDR3 is 13 residues. Germline trimming cut 4 bases from V and 3 bases from J; bases unmatched to any gene: 3. This chain's CDR3 is CASSQQGDTEAFF. Here the CDR3 DNA reads TGCGCCAGCAGCCAGCAGGGGGACACTGAAGCTTTCTTT.

The CDR3 DNA reads as TGTGCCGGAAAGCTAGCGGGGGCCAGCTCCTACGAGCAGTACTTC. Translating gives CAGKLAGASSYEQYF. The V call is TRBV11-3, the J call TRBJ2-7; 10 positions match TRBD2. The V gene end was trimmed by 11 bases and the J gene end by 0 bases; junction bases not matched to a gene: 10. The CDR3 totals 15 residues. Per germline, CDR1 SGHNT and CDR2 YENEEA.

This clone was seen a handful of times. This rearrangement joins TRBV7-2 to TRBJ2-1, with 7 bases that match TRBD2. The CDR3 totals 13 residues. Per germline, CDR1 SGHTA and CDR2 FQGNSA. J gave up 8 bases and V 3 bases, and 4 bases lay outside the gene matches. CDR3 coding DNA: TGTGCCAGCAGCTTGCGGGAGTCGCATGAGCAGTTCTTC. Translation: CASSLRESHEQFF.

With respect to this clone: The same CDR3 arises from other DNA sequences in this sample as well. The rearrangement links TRBV5-1 to TRBJ2-7; tentatively, D is TRBD1 (6 bases). V was clipped by 1 base and J by 4 bases, with 9 bases between them. Germline assignment: CDR1 SGHRS and CDR2 YFSETQ. The CDR3 loop spans 13 amino acids. CDR3 residues: CASSLSGQYEQYF. The CDR3, as DNA: TGCGCCAGCAGCTTGAGTGGACAGTACGAGCAGTACTTC. Complete variable domain (other parts from reference TRBV5-1 and TRBJ2-7): KAGVTQTPRYLIKTRGQQVTLSCSPISGHRSVSWYQQTPGQGLQFLFEYFSETQRNKGNFPGRFSGRQFSNSRSEMNVSTLELGDSALYLCASSLSGQYEQYFGPGTRLTVT.

This sequence joins TRBV28 and TRBJ2-7; D perhaps matches TRBD2 (7 bases). The germline V gene encodes CDR1 MDHEN and CDR2 SYDVKM. V lost 7 bases and J lost 7, with 17 bases in between. This CDR3 has 13 residues. CDR3 nucleotide sequence: TGTGCCAGCACTCATGGGGGCGGGAGTGAGCAGTACTTC. It encodes CASTHGGGSEQYF.

J is TRBJ2-2 and V is TRBV11-2, with TRBD1 matching over 9 bases. Per the germline V gene, CDR1 is SGHAT and CDR2 is FQNNGV. With V trimmed by 6 bases and J by 9 bases, 5 bases remained unmatched. This CDR3 has 13 amino acids. CDR3 amino acids: CASRGQGSRELFF. CDR3 DNA: TGTGCCAGCAGAGGACAGGGGAGCCGGGAGCTGTTTTTT.

J is TRBJ2-1 and V is TRBV7-2; D perhaps matches TRBD1 (6 bases). Per the germline V gene, CDR1 is SGHTA and CDR2 is FQGNSA. The CDR3 consists of 16 residues. V lost 2 bases and J 5 bases, leaving 16 bases between the germline ends. CDR3 DNA: TGTGCCAGCAGCTTATCCCGGGACACGGTTAACAATGAGCAGTTCTTC. Translated: CASSLSRDTVNNEQFF.

This sequence joins TRBV5-1 and TRBJ2-7; 11 bases are shared with TRBD1. J lost 5 bases, V lost 4 bases, and 8 bases had no gene match. The CDR3 is 15 amino acids. Germline assignment: CDR1 SGHRS and CDR2 YFSETQ. The CDR3 nucleotides read TGCGCCAGCAGCAATGTCGGACAGGGGGCGAACGAGCAGTACTTC. Protein product: CASSNVGQGANEQYF. The full variable domain, its missing parts supplied by reference TRBV5-1 and TRBJ2-7, is KAGVTQTPRYLIKTRGQQVTLSCSPISGHRSVSWYQQTPGQGLQFLFEYFSETQRNKGNFPGRFSGRQFSNSRSEMNVSTLELGDSALYLCASSNVGQGANEQYFGPGTRLTVT.

The chain links TRBV6-5 to TRBJ2-3, with D perhaps matching TRBD1 (6 bases). In germline, CDR1 is MNHEY, CDR2 SVGAGI. Trimming removed 6 bases from V and 4 bases from J, with 17 bases in between. The CDR3 loop spans 15 amino acids. The CDR3 region is CASRPRTRGSDTQYF. DNA of the CDR3: TGTGCCAGCAGGCCAAGAACGAGGGGGTCAGATACGCAGTATTTT.

This chain uses TRBV7-2 with TRBJ2-3; D call uncertain. Germline V gene data show CDR1 as SGHTA and CDR2 as FQGNSA. The CDR3 totals 12 residues. The ends were cut back, 3 bases at V and 5 bases at J, with 6 bases in the middle. CDR3 sequence (DNA): TGTGCCAGCAGCTTTCCGAGAGATACGCAGTATTTT. Its protein is CASSFPRDTQYF.

This clone has just one count. V is TRBV5-8 and J is TRBJ2-1; 11 bases agree with TRBD2. The CDR3 consists of 15 residues. CDR1 is SGHTS, CDR2 YDEGEE, per germline. The ends lost 4 bases at V and 5 bases at J; junction bases unmatched: 5. Written as DNA, the CDR3 is TGTGCCAGCAGCGAGAGACTAGCGGGAAACAATGAGCAGTTCTTC. Amino acid sequence: CASSERLAGNNEQFF.

The gene calls are TRBV4-3 and TRBJ2-7; TRBD2 is a possible D gene (5 bases). From germline, CDR1 is LGHNA and CDR2 YSLEER. The CDR3 runs to 13 residues. Trimming removed 1 base at V and 4 bases at J, with 8 bases between. CDR3 nucleotide sequence: TGCGCCAGCAGCCAAGGTCCGGGATACGAGCAGTACTTC. Translation gives CASSQGPGYEQYF.

There are a few counts of this clone. This chain connects TRBV7-9 to TRBJ1-5; the D is unclear. Germline CDR1 is SEHNR and CDR2 is FQNEAQ (reference sequence). Deletions cut 2 bases from V and 4 bases from J, with 12 bases between. The CDR3 is 15 residues long. This chain's CDR3 is CASSLSASVNQPQHF. Here the CDR3 DNA reads TGTGCCAGCAGCTTAAGCGCGTCAGTTAATCAGCCCCAGCATTTT.

This clone appeared a few times. The chain has TRBV10-3 and TRBJ1-2; 7 bases fit TRBD1. Trimming removed 11 bases from V and 6 bases from J; junction bases left unmatched: 9. The CDR3 consists of 12 residues. Germline V lookup: CDR1 ENHRY, CDR2 SYGVKD. The CDR3 DNA is TGTGCCCTACAGACAGGGAAGGATGGCTACACCTTC. Translating gives CALQTGKDGYTF.